This T cell receptor (beta chain) was identified in a study of T cell changes during pregnancy in multiple sclerosis. The sample holds one count of this clone. Clones were sequenced by immunoSEQ multiplex PCR, and TCRdb holds only the in-frame ones, with some missing. In the table there are about 68,000 clones, around 92% of which are singletons. The germline V gene encodes CDR1 MGHRA and CDR2 YSYEKL. J lost 6 bases, V lost 3 bases, and 9 bases had no gene match. The length of the CDR3 is 17 residues. The sequence derives from a female donor in good health, enrolled as a control in a pregnancy study. V usage is TRBV4-1 and J usage is TRBJ2-3, with 13 bases aligning to TRBD2. Here the sequenced sample was peripheral blood, taken in the second trimester of pregnancy. As DNA, the CDR3 is TGCGCCAGCAGCCATCTCTGGACTAGCGGGGGCCTGGATACGCAGTATTTT. Its protein is CASSHLWTSGGLDTQYF.